This T cell receptor beta chain was recovered during a study of beta chain features in type 1 diabetes. Across the whole study: Investigators examined some 100 million sorted cells across all samples.

For this clone: The antigen is not known.

cDNA synthesis used the whole RNA isolate, giving expressed TCRB sequences. The average output of naive, central memory and regulatory T cell samples was 3 million to 4 million reads. TCRdb's copy holds only in-frame clones and misses some; the assay was immunoSEQ multiplex PCR. The table lists 100,000 to 150,000 clones, roughly a sixth of them singletons. The study's findings and limits: Insertion counts at VDJ junctions were lower in type 1 diabetes patients, who also showed more deletions there. TCRB CDR3s were moderately but significantly shorter in Type 1 diabetes patients in all four CD4+ subsets. The study found that naive, central memory and Treg TCRB repertoires appeared more similar in patients than in healthy donors.

The CDR3 loop spans 12 amino acids. The V and J ends lost 6 bases and 2 bases respectively, with 10 bases between them. Germline CDR1 and CDR2: GTSNPN and SVGIG (reference sequence). Specimen: central memory CD4+ T cells from blood. The source is a man aged 18 to 35 with type 1 diabetes. The chain is built from TRBV30 and TRBJ1-1; D call uncertain. This chain's CDR3 is CACSRLNTEAFF. In DNA form, the CDR3 reads TGTGCCTGCTCGAGGCTTAACACTGAAGCTTTCTTT. The full variable domain, completed using reference TRBV30 and TRBJ1-1, is SQTIHQWPATLVQPVGSPLSLECTVEGTSNPNLYWYRQAAGRGLQLLFYSVGIGQISSEVPQNLSASRPQDRQFILSSKKLLLSDSGFYLCACSRLNTEAFFGQGTRLTVV.